Presented here are 25 T cell receptor beta chains from one specimen sequenced in a study of cytomegalovirus exposure and HLA in healthy donors (dated by TCRdb to about 2017). Libraries were built with the immunoSEQ multiplex PCR assay. A mixture of 60 forward primers for TCR Vbeta segments and 13 reverse primers for TCR Jbeta segments was used in the multiplex PCR. Imported from immuneACCESS, the table was reduced by TCRdb to in-frame sequences with V and J called. These copies leave out some clones; in studies compared against another copy, an unresolved V gene accounts for under half, and the cause of the remainder is not known. The sample table on file contains some 130,000 clones. The ten largest account for more than 1.5% of the sample. What was sequenced was PBMCs. These receptors all come from a man aged 18 to 35 in good health and CMV-seronegative.

The V and J genes are TRBV10-3 and TRBJ2-2, with 14 bases lining up with TRBD2. Germline CDR1 ENHRY, CDR2 SYGVKD. Trimming took 8 bases from V and 4 from J; bases not matched to a gene: 3. The CDR3 sequence is 15 residues long. The CDR3 is CAILGLAGATGELFF. The CDR3 region has the DNA TGTGCCATCCTGGGACTAGCGGGAGCCACCGGGGAGCTGTTTTTT.

The chain employs TRBV5-1 and TRBJ2-2, with TRBD1 identical over 8 bases. Trimming removed 0 bases from V and 4 bases from J; junction bases left unmatched: 5. Germline V gene data show CDR1 as SGHRS and CDR2 as YFSETQ. The CDR3 loop spans 16 amino acids. CDR3 bases: TGCGCCAGCAGCTTGGCGACAGGGGCCTTCACCGGGGAGCTGTTTTTT. Protein: CASSLATGAFTGELFF.

The chain employs TRBV7-9 and TRBJ1-5; D remains unclear. V lost 1 base and J lost 9, with 22 bases in between. CDR3 size: 17 residues. Germline V gene lookup returns CDR1 SEHNR and CDR2 FQNEAQ (reference sequence). The chain's CDR3 is CASSLGRGIGDQLPQHF. The DNA for the CDR3 is TGTGCCAGCAGCTTAGGGAGAGGGATTGGGGATCAACTGCCCCAGCATTTT.

The chain recombines TRBV7-9 with TRBJ2-2, with TRBD1 matching 7 bases. The CDR3 contains 18 residues. Germline V gene sequence: CDR1 SEHNR, CDR2 FQNEAQ (reference sequence). After removal of 4 bases from V and 4 bases from J, the junction contained 15 bases not matched to a gene. The CDR3 region is CASSSPRGSGAITGELFF. The CDR3, as DNA: TGTGCCAGCAGCTCGCCCAGGGGGTCAGGGGCGATCACCGGGGAGCTGTTTTTT.

The V and J genes are TRBV30 and TRBJ2-5; 7 nucleotides agree with TRBD1. The end of the DNA is better explained by TRBJ2-7, so the J call may be wrong. Germline V CDR1 and CDR2: GTSNPN, SVGIG (reference sequence). This CDR3 comprises 14 residues. The DNA for the CDR3 is TGTGCCTGGAGCCCCGGGACAGCGACCTACGAGCAGTACTTC. This codes for CAWSPGTATYEQYF.

The V and J genes are TRBV7-3 and TRBJ2-3; TRBD1 aligns across 8 bases. Trimming at V came to 3 bases and at J to 1 base, leaving 3 bases not matched to a gene. The V gene's germline CDR1 is SGHTA and CDR2 FQGTGA. The CDR3 contains 15 residues. CDR3 residues: CASSFTGQGTDTQYF. DNA of the CDR3: TGTGCCAGCAGCTTCACGGGACAGGGCACAGATACGCAGTATTTT.

The rearrangement joins TRBV28 to TRBJ1-5, with D tentatively TRBD1 (5 bases). Trimming pared 5 bases from V and 7 bases from J, leaving 15 bases between. CDR1 and CDR2 from the germline V gene are MDHEN and SYDVKM. CDR3 length: 14 amino acids. The CDR3 is CASSHGGGSQPQHF. DNA for the CDR3: TGTGCCAGCAGTCATGGGGGAGGGTCCCAGCCCCAGCATTTT.

V and J are TRBV6-5 and TRBJ2-5; 7 nucleotides agree with TRBD1. V dropped 7 bases and J dropped 11; count of bases not matched to a gene: 16. The germline CDR1 and CDR2 sequences are MNHEY and SVGAGI. The CDR3 has 14 amino acids. CDR3 sequence: CASNPRAGGREQYF. The CDR3 nucleotides read TGTGCCAGCAACCCCAGGGCAGGGGGAAGGGAGCAGTACTTC.

The chain joins TRBV28 to TRBJ2-7; D is undetermined. CDR3 size: 14 residues. Per germline, CDR1 MDHEN and CDR2 SYDVKM. Trimming cost V 3 bases and J 0 bases, with 9 bases left between them. Written as DNA, the CDR3 is TGTGCCAGCAGTTTCCACGCGAGCTCCTACGAGCAGTACTTC. Amino acid sequence: CASSFHASSYEQYF. Complete variable domain (other parts from reference TRBV28 and TRBJ2-7): DVKVTQSSRYLVKRTGEKVFLECVQDMDHENMFWYRQDPGLGLRLIYFSYDVKMKEKGDIPEGYSVSREKKERFSLILESASTNQTSMYLCASSFHASSYEQYFGPGTRLTVT.

The genes are TRBV5-4 and TRBJ2-7, with 8 bases that match TRBD2. Germline CDR1 reads SGHNT; CDR2 reads YYREEE (reference sequence). The CDR3 totals 15 residues. V lost 4 bases to trimming and J lost 5 bases; unmatched junction nucleotides: 11. The CDR3 nucleotides read TGTGCCAGCAGCGCAGCGGGAGTTACAGTGAACGAGCAGTACTTC. Residues: CASSAAGVTVNEQYF.

J is TRBJ1-2 and V is TRBV4-2; D call uncertain. V lost 0 bases to trimming and J lost 1 base, with 9 bases between them. Germline V gene sequence: CDR1 LGHNA, CDR2 YNFKEQ. The length of the CDR3 is 15 residues. The CDR3 DNA follows: TGTGCCAGCAGCCAAGACCCAGGATTTAACTATGGCTACACCTTC. The encoded protein is CASSQDPGFNYGYTF.

The chain links TRBV5-4 to TRBJ2-3; D remains unclear. CDR3 length equals 13 residues. Germline V gene data show CDR1 as SGHNT and CDR2 as YYREEE (reference sequence). Trimming pared 4 bases from V and 6 bases from J, leaving 12 bases between. CDR3 bases: TGTGCCAGCAGCGCAAGCTATTCGGATACGCAGTATTTT. Its translation: CASSASYSDTQYF.

This CDR3 reads CASSLVSLGRTEAFF. The CDR3 DNA follows: TGTGCCAGCAGCTTAGTCTCCCTAGGGAGGACTGAAGCTTTCTTT. The chain links TRBV7-2 to TRBJ1-1; no firm D call. This CDR3 is built from 15 residues. Germline lookup yields CDR1 SGHTA and CDR2 FQGNSA. Trimming pared 1 base from V and 5 bases from J, leaving 14 bases between.

The CDR3 sequence: CASSLEGYGYTF. For the CDR3, the DNA is TGTGCCAGCAGCTTAGAGGGGTATGGCTACACCTTC. The chain recombines TRBV7-2 with TRBJ1-2; D perhaps matches TRBD1 (5 bases). CDR1 and CDR2 from the germline V gene are SGHTA and FQGNSA. The V end was cut by 1 base, the J end by 5 bases, with 5 bases between. The CDR3 has 12 amino acids.

The gene calls are TRBV9 and TRBJ2-6; the D is unclear. V lost 3 bases to trimming and J lost 2 bases, with 9 bases between them. Germline V lookup: CDR1 SGDLS, CDR2 YYNGEE. This CDR3 comprises 15 residues. This chain's CDR3 is CASSALTPGANVLTF. CDR3 DNA sequence: TGTGCCAGCAGCGCCCTTACACCTGGGGCCAACGTCCTGACTTTC.

This chain uses TRBV28 with TRBJ1-1; D remains unclear. CDR1 is MDHEN and CDR2 is SYDVKM in the germline V gene. The CDR3 contains 11 residues. V dropped 10 bases and J dropped 3 bases, with 9 bases sitting between them. CDR3 sequence reads: CATYYDTEAFF. CDR3 DNA sequence: TGTGCCACGTACTACGACACTGAAGCTTTCTTT.

Concerning this clone: At one of its ends the junction is not consistent with the germline gene, which may arise from a read error. V is TRBV7-7 and J is TRBJ2-2, with TRBD2 identical over 7 bases. Germline V gene sequence: CDR1 SSHAT, CDR2 FNYEAQ (reference sequence). CDR3 length equals 16 residues. This chain's CDR3 is CASSLAPTSVTGELFF. In DNA form, the CDR3 reads TGTGCTAGCAGCTTAGCGCCAACTAGCGTAACCGGGGAGCTGTTTTTT.

The chain uses TRBV25-1 and TRBJ2-7; 11 nucleotides line up with TRBD1. In germline, CDR1 is MGHDK, CDR2 SYGVNS. Losses at the gene ends were 2 bases for V and 3 bases for J; bases not matched to a gene: 3. The CDR3 runs 15 residues. CDR3 DNA: TGTGCCAGCAGTGAAGGGGGGACAGGGGGCTACGAGCAGTACTTC. Translating it yields CASSEGGTGGYEQYF.

The V call is TRBV11-2, the J call TRBJ2-3; 9 bases map to TRBD2. The germline CDR1 and CDR2 sequences are SGHAT and FQNNGV. CDR3 length: 17 residues. Trimming removed 5 bases from V and 2 bases from J; junction bases left unmatched: 11. CDR3 region: CASSPGAGGIFTDTQYF. The CDR3 coding sequence is TGTGCCAGCAGCCCCGGGGCGGGAGGGATCTTCACAGATACGCAGTATTTT.

The rearrangement joins TRBV5-4 to TRBJ1-3; the D is unclear. The CDR3 has 14 amino acids. CDR1 and CDR2 (germline): SGHNT, YYREEE (reference sequence). Trimming removed 2 bases from V and 2 bases from J, with 8 bases in between. The CDR3 loop is CASSFELAGNTIYF. CDR3 coding DNA: TGTGCCAGCAGCTTCGAACTCGCTGGAAACACCATATATTTT. Full variable domain (rest looked up from reference TRBV5-4 and TRBJ1-3): ETGVTQSPTHLIKTRGQQVTLRCSSQSGHNTVSWYQQALGQGPQFIFQYYREEENGRGNFPPRFSGLQFPNYSSELNVNALELDDSALYLCASSFELAGNTIYFGEGSWLTVV.

V is TRBV28 and J is TRBJ2-4, with 9 bases lining up with TRBD1. Trimming at V came to 6 bases and at J to 4 bases, leaving 7 bases not matched to a gene. Germline V lookup: CDR1 MDHEN, CDR2 SYDVKM. The CDR3 sequence is 15 residues long. CDR3 nucleotides: TGTGCCAGCAGCCCCGGACAGGGGATGAAAAACATTCAGTACTTC. Protein sequence: CASSPGQGMKNIQYF.

The genes are TRBV19 and TRBJ2-5; the D gene is possibly TRBD1 (6 bases). The CDR3 totals 15 residues. Trimming stripped 0 bases from V and 5 bases from J, with 13 bases between. Germline V CDR1 and CDR2: LNHDA, SQIVND (reference sequence). CDR3 sequence reads: CASSIDRGGSETQYF. Written as DNA, the CDR3 is TGTGCCAGTAGTATAGATCGTGGGGGCTCGGAGACCCAGTACTTC.

V is TRBV18 and J is TRBJ1-4; D call uncertain. Looked up from germline, CDR1 is KGHSH and CDR2 is LQKENI. Trimming stripped 3 bases from V and 3 bases from J, with 8 bases between. This CDR3 has 14 residues. This CDR3 reads CASSPAGSNEKLFF. In nucleotides, the CDR3 is TGTGCCAGCTCACCTGCGGGTTCTAATGAAAAACTGTTTTTT.

The chain is built from TRBV4-2 and TRBJ2-1, with 8 positions matching TRBD2. CDR1 and CDR2 (germline): LGHNA, YNFKEQ. V trimming: 1 base; J trimming: 6 bases; junction bases outside the gene matches: 8. CDR3 size: 16 residues. CDR3 in amino acids: CASSQVQAGRGNEQFF. The CDR3 region has the DNA TGTGCCAGCAGCCAAGTCCAGGCCGGGAGGGGCAATGAGCAGTTCTTC.

The J gene is TRBJ2-2, the V gene TRBV5-6; 8 nucleotides match TRBD1. The V segment lost 6 bases and the J segment 3 bases; nucleotides outside the gene matches: 7. The germline V gene has CDR1 SGHDT and CDR2 YYEEEE. The CDR3 runs 15 residues. The CDR3 spells CASTLLGQDTGELFF. CDR3 nucleotide sequence: TGTGCCAGCACCTTATTGGGACAGGACACCGGGGAGCTGTTTTTT. The variable domain in full, with the rest retrieved from reference TRBV5-6 and TRBJ2-2, is DAGVTQSPTHLIKTRGQQVTLRCSPKSGHDTVSWYQQALGQGPQFIFQYYEEEERQRGNFPDRFSGHQFPNYSSELNVNALLLGDSALYLCASTLLGQDTGELFFGEGSRLTVL.